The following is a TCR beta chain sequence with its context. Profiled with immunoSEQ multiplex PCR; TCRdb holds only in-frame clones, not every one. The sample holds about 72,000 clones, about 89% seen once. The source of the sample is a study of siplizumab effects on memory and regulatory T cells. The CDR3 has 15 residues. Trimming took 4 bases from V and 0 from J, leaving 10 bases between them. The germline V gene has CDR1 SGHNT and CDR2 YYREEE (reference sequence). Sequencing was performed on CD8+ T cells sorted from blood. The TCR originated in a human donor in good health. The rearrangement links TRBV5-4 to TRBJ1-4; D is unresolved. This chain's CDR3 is CASSPDFATNEKLFF. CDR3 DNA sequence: TGTGCCAGCAGCCCGGACTTTGCAACTAATGAAAAACTGTTTTTT.